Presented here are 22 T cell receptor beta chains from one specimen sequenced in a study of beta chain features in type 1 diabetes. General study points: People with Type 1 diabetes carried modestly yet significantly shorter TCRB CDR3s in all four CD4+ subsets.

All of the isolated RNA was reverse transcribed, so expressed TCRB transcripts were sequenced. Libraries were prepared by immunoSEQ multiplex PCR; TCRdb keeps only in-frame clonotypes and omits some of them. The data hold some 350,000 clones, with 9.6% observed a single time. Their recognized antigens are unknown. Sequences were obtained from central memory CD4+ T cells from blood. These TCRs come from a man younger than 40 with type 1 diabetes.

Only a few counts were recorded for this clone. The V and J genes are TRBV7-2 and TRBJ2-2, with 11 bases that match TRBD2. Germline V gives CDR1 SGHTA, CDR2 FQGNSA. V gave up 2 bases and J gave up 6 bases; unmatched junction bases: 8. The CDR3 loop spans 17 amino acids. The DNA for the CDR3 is TGTGCCAGCAGCTTAAGTAGGACTAGCGGGTCGGCCGGGGAGCTGTTTTTT. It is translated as CASSLSRTSGSAGELFF.

CDR3 nucleotide sequence: TGCGCCAGCAGCCCCAGGGGGGCCTACGAGCAGTACTTC. This encodes CASSPRGAYEQYF. The genes are TRBV5-1 and TRBJ2-7, with D perhaps TRBD1 (7 bases). The length of the CDR3 is 13 residues. Germline loops: CDR1 SGHRS, CDR2 YFSETQ. V lost 4 bases and J 2 bases, leaving 10 bases between the germline ends. Full variable domain (missing parts from reference TRBV5-1 and TRBJ2-7): KAGVTQTPRYLIKTRGQQVTLSCSPISGHRSVSWYQQTPGQGLQFLFEYFSETQRNKGNFPGRFSGRQFSNSRSEMNVSTLELGDSALYLCASSPRGAYEQYFGPGTRLTVT.

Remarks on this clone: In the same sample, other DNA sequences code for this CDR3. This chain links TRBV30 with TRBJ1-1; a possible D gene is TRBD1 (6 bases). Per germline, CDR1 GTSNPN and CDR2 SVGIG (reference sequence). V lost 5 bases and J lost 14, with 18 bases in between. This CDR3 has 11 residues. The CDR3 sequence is CAWGRRGVAFF. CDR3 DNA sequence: TGTGCCTGGGGACGTAGGGGGGTGGCCTTCTTT. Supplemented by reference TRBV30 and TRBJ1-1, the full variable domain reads SQTIHQWPATLVQPVGSPLSLECTVEGTSNPNLYWYRQAAGRGLQLLFYSVGIGQISSEVPQNLSASRPQDRQFILSSKKLLLSDSGFYLCAWGRRGVAFFGQGTRLTVV.

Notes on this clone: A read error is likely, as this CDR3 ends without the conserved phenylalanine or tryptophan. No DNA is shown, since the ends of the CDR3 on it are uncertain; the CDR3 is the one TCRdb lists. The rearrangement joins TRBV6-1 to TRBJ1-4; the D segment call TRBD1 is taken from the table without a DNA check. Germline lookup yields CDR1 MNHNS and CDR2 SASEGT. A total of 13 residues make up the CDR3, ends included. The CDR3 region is CASSTGTGGQLSV.

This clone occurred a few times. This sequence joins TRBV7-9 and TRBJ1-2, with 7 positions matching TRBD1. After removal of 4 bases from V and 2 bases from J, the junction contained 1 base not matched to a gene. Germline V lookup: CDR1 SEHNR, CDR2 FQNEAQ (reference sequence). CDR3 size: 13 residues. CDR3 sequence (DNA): TGTGCCAGCAGCTGGGGACAGAACTATGGCTACACCTTC. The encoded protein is CASSWGQNYGYTF.

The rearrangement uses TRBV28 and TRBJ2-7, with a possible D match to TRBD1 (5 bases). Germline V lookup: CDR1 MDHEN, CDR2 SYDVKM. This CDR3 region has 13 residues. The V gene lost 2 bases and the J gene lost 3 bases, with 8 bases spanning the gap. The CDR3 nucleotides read TGTGCCAGCAGTTTAGGGGCTGACTACGAGCAGTACTTC. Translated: CASSLGADYEQYF.

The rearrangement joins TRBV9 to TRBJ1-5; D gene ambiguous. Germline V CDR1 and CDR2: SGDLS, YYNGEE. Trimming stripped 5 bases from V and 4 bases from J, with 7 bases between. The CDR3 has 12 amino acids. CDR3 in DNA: TGTGCCAGCAGTGAACGTAATCAGCCCCAGCATTTT. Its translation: CASSERNQPQHF. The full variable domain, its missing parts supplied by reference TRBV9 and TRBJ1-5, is DSGVTQTPKHLITATGQRVTLRCSPRSGDLSVYWYQQSLDQGLQFLIQYYNGEERAKGNILERFSAQQFPDLHSELNLSSLELGDSALYFCASSERNQPQHFGDGTRLSIL.

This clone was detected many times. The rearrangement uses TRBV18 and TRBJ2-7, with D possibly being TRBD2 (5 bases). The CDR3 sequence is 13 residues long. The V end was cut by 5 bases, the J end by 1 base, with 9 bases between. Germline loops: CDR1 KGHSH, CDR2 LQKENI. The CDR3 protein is CASSVTSSYEQYF. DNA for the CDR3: TGTGCCAGCTCAGTTACTAGTTCCTACGAGCAGTACTTC.

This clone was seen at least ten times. The CDR3 spells CASSLASGMTDTQYF. In DNA form, the CDR3 reads TGTGCCAGCAGCTTGGCTAGCGGGATGACAGATACGCAGTATTTT. The rearrangement links TRBV5-4 to TRBJ2-3; 9 positions match TRBD2. J lost 3 bases, V lost 0 bases, and 2 bases had no gene match. The germline V gene encodes CDR1 SGHNT and CDR2 YYREEE (reference sequence). CDR3 length: 15 residues.

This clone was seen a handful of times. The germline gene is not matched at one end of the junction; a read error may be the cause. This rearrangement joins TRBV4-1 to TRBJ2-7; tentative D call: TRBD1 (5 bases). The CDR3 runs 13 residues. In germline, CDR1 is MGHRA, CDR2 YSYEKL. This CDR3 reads CASSQGVKYEQYF. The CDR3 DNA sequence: TGTGCCAGCAGCCAAGGGGTGAAATACGAGCAGTACTTC.

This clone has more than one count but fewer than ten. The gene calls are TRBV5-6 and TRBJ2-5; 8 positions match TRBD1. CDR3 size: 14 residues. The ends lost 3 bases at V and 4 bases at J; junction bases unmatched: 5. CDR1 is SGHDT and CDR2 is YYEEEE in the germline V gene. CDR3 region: CASSSLTGGETQYF. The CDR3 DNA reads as TGTGCCAGCAGCTCACTAACAGGGGGAGAGACCCAGTACTTC. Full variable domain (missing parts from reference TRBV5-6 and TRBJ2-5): DAGVTQSPTHLIKTRGQQVTLRCSPKSGHDTVSWYQQALGQGPQFIFQYYEEEERQRGNFPDRFSGHQFPNYSSELNVNALLLGDSALYLCASSSLTGGETQYFGPGTRLLVL.

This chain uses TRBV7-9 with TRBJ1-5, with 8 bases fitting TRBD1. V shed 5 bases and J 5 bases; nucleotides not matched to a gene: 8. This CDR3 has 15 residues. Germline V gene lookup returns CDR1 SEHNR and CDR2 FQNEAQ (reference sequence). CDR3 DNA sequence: TGTGCCAGCAGCCCGCGACAGGGGAGGGATCAGCCCCAGCATTTT. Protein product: CASSPRQGRDQPQHF.

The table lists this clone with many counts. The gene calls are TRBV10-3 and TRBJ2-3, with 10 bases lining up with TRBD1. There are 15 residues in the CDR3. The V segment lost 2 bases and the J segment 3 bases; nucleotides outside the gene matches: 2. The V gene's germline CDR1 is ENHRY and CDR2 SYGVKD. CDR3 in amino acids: CAISEAGQGTDTQYF. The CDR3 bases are TGTGCCATCAGTGAGGCGGGACAGGGGACAGATACGCAGTATTTT.

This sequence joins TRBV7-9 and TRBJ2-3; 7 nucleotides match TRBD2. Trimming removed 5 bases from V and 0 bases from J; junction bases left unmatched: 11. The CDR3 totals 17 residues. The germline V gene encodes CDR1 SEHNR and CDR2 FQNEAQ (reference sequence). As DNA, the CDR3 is TGTGCCAGCAGCACATGGGTTTCTAGCGGTAGCACAGATACGCAGTATTTT. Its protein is CASSTWVSSGSTDTQYF.

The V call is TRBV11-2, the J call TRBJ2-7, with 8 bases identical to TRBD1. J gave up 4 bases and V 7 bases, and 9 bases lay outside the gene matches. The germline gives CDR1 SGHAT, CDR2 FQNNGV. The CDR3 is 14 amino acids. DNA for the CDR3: TGTGCCAGCATTAGACAGGGGTCGAGTTACGAGCAGTACTTC. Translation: CASIRQGSSYEQYF.

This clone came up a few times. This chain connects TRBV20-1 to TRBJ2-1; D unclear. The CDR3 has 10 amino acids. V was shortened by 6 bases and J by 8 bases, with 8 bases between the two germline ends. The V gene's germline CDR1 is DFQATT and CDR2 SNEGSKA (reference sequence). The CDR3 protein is CSAPRDEQFF. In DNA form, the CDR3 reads TGCAGTGCCCCTAGGGATGAGCAGTTCTTC.

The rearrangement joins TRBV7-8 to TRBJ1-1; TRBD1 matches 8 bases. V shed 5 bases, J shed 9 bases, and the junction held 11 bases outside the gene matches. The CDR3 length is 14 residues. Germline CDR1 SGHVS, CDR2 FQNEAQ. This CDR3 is CASSRGQGPGKAFF. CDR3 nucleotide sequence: TGTGCCAGCAGCAGAGGACAGGGCCCGGGCAAAGCTTTCTTT.

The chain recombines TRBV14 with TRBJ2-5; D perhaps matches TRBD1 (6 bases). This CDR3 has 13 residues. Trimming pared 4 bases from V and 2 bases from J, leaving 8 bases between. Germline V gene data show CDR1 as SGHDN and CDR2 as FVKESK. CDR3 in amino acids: CASSRGLQETQYF. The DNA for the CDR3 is TGTGCCAGCAGCCGGGGGCTGCAAGAGACCCAGTACTTC.

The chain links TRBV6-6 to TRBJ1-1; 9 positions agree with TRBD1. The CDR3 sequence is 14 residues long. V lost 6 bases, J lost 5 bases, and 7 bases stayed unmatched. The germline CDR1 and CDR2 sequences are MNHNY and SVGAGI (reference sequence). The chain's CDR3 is CASSRPGTGTEAFF. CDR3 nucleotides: TGTGCCAGCAGCCGTCCCGGGACAGGGACTGAAGCTTTCTTT.

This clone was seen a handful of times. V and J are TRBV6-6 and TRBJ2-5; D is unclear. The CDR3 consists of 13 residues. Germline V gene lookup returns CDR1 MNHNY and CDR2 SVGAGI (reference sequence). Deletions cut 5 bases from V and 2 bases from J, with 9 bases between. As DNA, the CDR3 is TGTGCCAGCAGTCCCTCACGGCAAGAGACCCAGTACTTC. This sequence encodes CASSPSRQETQYF.

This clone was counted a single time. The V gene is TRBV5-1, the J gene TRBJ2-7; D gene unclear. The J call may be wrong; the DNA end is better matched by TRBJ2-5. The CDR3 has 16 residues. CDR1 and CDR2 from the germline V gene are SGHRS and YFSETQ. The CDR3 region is CASSSGLGVRQETQYF. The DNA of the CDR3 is TGCGCCAGCAGCTCGGGCTTAGGAGTCCGCCAAGAGACCCAGTACTTC.

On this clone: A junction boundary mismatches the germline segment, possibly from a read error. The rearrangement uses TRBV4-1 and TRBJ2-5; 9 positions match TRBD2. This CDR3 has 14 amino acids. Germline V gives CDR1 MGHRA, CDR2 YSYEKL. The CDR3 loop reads CASSPRAGGETQYF. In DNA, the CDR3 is TGTGCCAGCAGCCCGCGAGCGGGAGGCGAGACCCAGTACTTC.